A single sample is the source of the 5 T cell receptor beta chains below, sequenced in a study of blood T cell repertoires in COVID-19. Assay used: immunoSEQ multiplex PCR; TCRdb lists only in-frame clones, some missing. The sample carries about 180,000 clones, roughly 85% recorded once. Sequencing was carried out using peripheral blood. Receptors were obtained from a human donor with active or convalescent COVID-19. The donor label of this sample is uncertain.

The genes are TRBV5-1 and TRBJ2-1; 10 bases match TRBD2. V shed 0 bases and J 8 bases; nucleotides not matched to a gene: 8. Germline values: CDR1 SGHRS, CDR2 YFSETQ. The length of the CDR3 is 16 residues. DNA for the CDR3: TGCGCCAGCAGCTTGGGCTCTAGCGGGGGTAGGGATGAGCAGTTCTTC. Translated: CASSLGSSGGRDEQFF.

The chain joins TRBV25-1 to TRBJ1-6; 7 bases fit TRBD1. With 3 bases clipped from V and 7 bases from J, the junction kept 6 bases outside the gene matches. The germline gives CDR1 MGHDK, CDR2 SYGVNS. There are 15 residues in the CDR3. CDR3 DNA: TGTGCCAGCAGTGAGCTGACAGGGATGAATTCACCCCTCCACTTT. Translated, it gives CASSELTGMNSPLHF.

A word on this clone: Other nucleotide sequences from this sample produce the same CDR3. This chain links TRBV5-1 with TRBJ2-5, with D maybe TRBD1 (5 bases). Trimming cost V 0 bases and J 2 bases, with 5 bases left between them. The CDR3 consists of 13 residues. CDR1 is SGHRS and CDR2 is YFSETQ in the germline V gene. The CDR3 loop is CASSLGTQETQYF. The DNA of the CDR3 is TGCGCCAGCAGCTTGGGGACACAAGAGACCCAGTACTTC.

As DNA, the CDR3 is TGTGCCAGCAGCTTGAGTCTAGCGGGTTACCGGGGGGAGCAGTACTTC. Residues: CASSLSLAGYRGEQYF. The chain recombines TRBV7-2 with TRBJ2-7; 8 nucleotides line up with TRBD2. Germline V lookup: CDR1 SGHTA, CDR2 FQGNSA. J gave up 7 bases and V 3 bases, and 14 bases lay outside the gene matches. CDR3 length: 16 amino acids.

This clone was observed a few times. V gene TRBV19 combines with J gene TRBJ1-2, with D maybe TRBD1 (5 bases). Germline lookup yields CDR1 LNHDA and CDR2 SQIVND (reference sequence). V gave up 9 bases and J gave up 4 bases, with 15 bases separating them. CDR3 length equals 13 residues. The CDR3 sequence is CASYSPGLYGYTF. CDR3 coding DNA: TGTGCCAGCTACTCACCAGGGCTCTATGGCTACACCTTC.